This T cell receptor beta chain came from a study of low-dose radiotherapy and immunotherapy resistance in tumors. Study-level background: Intravenous ipilimumab 1 mg/kg every six weeks was given with nivolumab 240 mg every two weeks.

CDR3 length: 13 residues. Germline lookup yields CDR1 SQVTM and CDR2 ANQGSEA. V lost 7 bases to trimming and J lost 8 bases; unmatched junction nucleotides: 8. TRAV and TRBV primers primed cDNA for both TCRalpha and TCRbeta. Both a constant-region primer and a V-primer adapter served to amplify TCRs across 20 to 25 PCR cycles. TCRdb analysed the reads with MiXCR anew, one entry per CDR3 protein. Here the sample spans some 100,000 distinct CDR3 sequences, around 20% being singletons. Regarding time point: after trial treatment. Described treatment: LDRT plus nivolumab, ipilimumab, low-dose cyclophosphamide and aspirin (RACIN trial). Administered to the donors were nivolumab, ipilimumab, aspirin, low-dose cyclophosphamide and low-dose radiotherapy.

This clonotype was sampled from a male donor with prostate cancer. The chain is built from TRBV29-1 and TRBJ2-1; TRBD2 matches 10 bases. Sequenced material: PBMCs, taken after low-dose radiotherapy plus immunotherapy. CDR3 sequence reads: CSGSPGLAYEQFF. CDR3 DNA sequence: TGCAGCGGGTCACCGGGACTAGCGTATGAGCAGTTCTTC.